A single sample gave rise to the 8 T cell receptor beta chains below, sequenced in a study of technical replicates of blood from a few donors. Produced via immunoSEQ multiplex PCR; TCRdb's table is partial and in-frame only. The sample carries around 63,000 clones, 98% recorded once. The material sequenced was T cells isolated from PBMCs. Receptors originate from a human donor in good health.

The V and J genes are TRBV10-2 and TRBJ2-3, with a possible D match to TRBD1 (5 bases). This CDR3 has 14 amino acids. Trimming removed 0 bases at V and 4 bases at J, with 8 bases between. The germline gives CDR1 WSHSY, CDR2 SAAADI. CDR3 region: CASSESTVPDTQYF. The CDR3 DNA reads as TGCGCCAGCAGTGAGTCGACAGTACCAGATACGCAGTATTTT.

The chain employs TRBV6-1 and TRBJ1-5; D ambiguous. Looked up from germline, CDR1 is MNHNS and CDR2 is SASEGT. The V end was cut by 2 bases, the J end by 5 bases, with 13 bases between. The CDR3 totals 15 residues. Here the CDR3 reads CASSEYEGWDQPQHF. CDR3 in DNA: TGTGCCAGCAGTGAATATGAGGGCTGGGATCAGCCCCAGCATTTT.

This clone occurred once. CDR3 sequence reads: CASSSGKGGTSYNEQFF. CDR3 nucleotide sequence: TGCGCCAGCAGTTCCGGCAAGGGGGGGACCTCCTACAATGAGCAGTTCTTC. The chain recombines TRBV5-1 with TRBJ2-1; D is perhaps TRBD2 (7 bases). This CDR3 spans 17 amino acids. The germline V and J ends were trimmed by 5 bases and 0 bases, with 18 bases remaining between them. Germline CDR1 reads SGHRS; CDR2 reads YFSETQ.

The rearrangement joins TRBV4-1 to TRBJ1-2; possibly TRBD1 for D (5 bases). Germline V lookup: CDR1 MGHRA, CDR2 YSYEKL. The ends were cut back, 0 bases at V and 8 bases at J, with 13 bases in the middle. There are 14 residues in the CDR3. The CDR3 DNA sequence: TGCGCCAGCAGCCAAGAAGAGGGGAGGGAAGGCTACACCTTC. This gives the protein CASSQEEGREGYTF.

In DNA, the CDR3 is TGTGCCAGCAGCCGCCCCAAGGGACTAGCGGGGACCTCCTACGAGCAGTACTTC. Amino acids: CASSRPKGLAGTSYEQYF. V and J are TRBV7-6 and TRBJ2-7; 13 bases are a match to TRBD2. The V gene's germline CDR1 is SGHVS and CDR2 FNYEAQ. Trimming took 5 bases from V and 0 from J; bases not matched to a gene: 10. The CDR3 has 18 residues.

The chain links TRBV5-4 to TRBJ1-4; tentative D call: TRBD1 (5 bases). Germline assignment: CDR1 SGHNT and CDR2 YYREEE (reference sequence). The CDR3 totals 15 residues. Trimming shortened V by 0 bases and J by 7 bases, and 13 bases separated the two germline ends. CDR3 in amino acids: CASSLAGGVSEKLFF. Here the CDR3 DNA reads TGTGCCAGCAGCTTGGCCGGGGGGGTGAGTGAAAAACTGTTTTTT.

The V call is TRBV5-1, the J call TRBJ2-7, with D tentatively TRBD1 (6 bases). Trimming pared 1 base from V and 3 bases from J, leaving 14 bases between. There are 15 residues in the CDR3. The V gene's germline CDR1 is SGHRS and CDR2 YFSETQ. CDR3 loop: CASSLLYRASYEQYF. Here the CDR3 DNA reads TGCGCCAGCAGCTTGTTGTACAGGGCTAGCTACGAGCAGTACTTC. Full variable domain (outside the CDR3, taken from reference TRBV5-1 and TRBJ2-7): KAGVTQTPRYLIKTRGQQVTLSCSPISGHRSVSWYQQTPGQGLQFLFEYFSETQRNKGNFPGRFSGRQFSNSRSEMNVSTLELGDSALYLCASSLLYRASYEQYFGPGTRLTVT.

The V call is TRBV4-1, the J call TRBJ2-7; maybe TRBD1 (6 bases). The V gene lost 1 base and the J gene lost 3 bases, with 22 bases spanning the gap. Germline V CDR1 and CDR2: MGHRA, YSYEKL. The CDR3 loop spans 18 amino acids. The CDR3 loop is CASSQVNIRGGVGYEQYF. The CDR3 coding sequence is TGCGCCAGCAGCCAAGTTAACATCAGGGGTGGTGTCGGCTACGAGCAGTACTTC.